This T cell receptor beta chain was observed in a study of blood T cells in healthy people across ages. In regard to this clonotype: No antigen is known for it.

A second PCR, run for about 7 to 11 cycles, used a sample-barcoded 5' primer plus a J-beta primer mix. A single record per CDR3 protein comes from TCRdb applying MiXCR to the 5' RACE reads. The sample yields approximately 1.5 million distinct CDR3 sequences, almost 35% seen once. With 4 bases removed from V and 7 bases from J, the gap between germline ends came to 10 bases. The CDR3 spans 12 residues. CDR1 is LGHDT, CDR2 YNNKEL, per germline (reference sequence). Whole-study findings and limits: Age advanced and TCR beta diversity per million T cells fell, roughly linearly.

The chain is built from TRBV3-1 and TRBJ2-5; D gene unclear. Sequencing was done on a sample of blood. This sequence originates from a young woman in good health. The DNA of the CDR3 is TGTGCCAGCAGCCTCTCAACGGGGACCCAGTACTTC. Translating it yields CASSLSTGTQYF.